These T cell receptor beta chains were read from a single sample in a study of cytomegalovirus exposure and HLA in healthy donors. Assay used: immunoSEQ multiplex PCR; TCRdb lists only in-frame clones, some missing. Altogether 210,000 or so clones are present, approximately 84% being singletons, with the ten largest covering more than 0.5%. The sequencing input was PBMCs. All receptors derive from a woman in her thirties or forties in good health and CMV-seronegative. CDR3s include the opening cysteine and the closing phenylalanine or tryptophan. The D gene is left open where the match is weak. Size is omitted from some rows. Given values are once, few, many or a class for expanded clones.

v_gene: TRBV5-1; abundance: .; d_gene: .; j_gene: TRBJ2-7; CDR3aa: CASSSSGGYEQYF; CDR3nt: TGCGCCAGCAGCTCGTCAGGGGGGTACGAGCAGTACTTC
v_gene: TRBV6-5; abundance: .; d_gene: TRBD1; j_gene: TRBJ1-1; CDR3aa: CASSYSTGQATEAFF; CDR3nt: TGTGCCAGCAGTTACTCGACCGGACAGGCCACTGAAGCTTTCTTT
v_gene: TRBV28; abundance: .; d_gene: .; j_gene: TRBJ1-3; CDR3aa: CASSLPFSGNTIYF; CDR3nt: TGTGCCAGCAGTTTACCTTTCTCTGGAAACACCATATATTTT
v_gene: TRBV7-8; abundance: .; d_gene: .; j_gene: TRBJ1-1; CDR3aa: CASSLLSGGMNTEAFF; CDR3nt: TGTGCCAGCAGCTTATTATCTGGGGGCATGAACACTGAAGCTTTCTTT
v_gene: TRBV10-3; abundance: .; d_gene: TRBD2; j_gene: TRBJ2-3; CDR3aa: CAISPLAGAPTDTQYF; CDR3nt: TGTGCCATCAGCCCCCTAGCGGGGGCCCCCACAGATACGCAGTATTTT
v_gene: TRBV6-6; abundance: .; d_gene: TRBD1; j_gene: TRBJ1-1; CDR3aa: CASRMDRAITEAFF; CDR3nt: TGTGCCAGCAGGATGGACAGGGCTATCACTGAAGCTTTCTTT
v_gene: TRBV6-6; abundance: .; d_gene: .; j_gene: TRBJ1-1; CDR3aa: CASSYESGNTEAFF; CDR3nt: TGTGCCAGCAGTTACGAGTCGGGGAACACTGAAGCTTTCTTT
v_gene: TRBV13; abundance: .; d_gene: TRBD2; j_gene: TRBJ2-3; CDR3aa: CASSLLAGGADTQYF; CDR3nt: TGTGCCAGCAGCTTATTAGCGGGGGGGGCAGATACGCAGTATTTT
v_gene: TRBV4-1; abundance: .; d_gene: .; j_gene: TRBJ2-7; CDR3aa: CASSRLGAESYEQYF; CDR3nt: TGCGCCAGCAGCCGACTGGGGGCGGAATCCTACGAGCAGTACTTC
v_gene: TRBV2; abundance: .; d_gene: .; j_gene: TRBJ1-1; CDR3aa: CASSEYGVNTAAFF; CDR3nt: TGTGCCAGCAGTGAGTACGGGGTAAACACTGCAGCTTTCTTT
v_gene: TRBV11-2; abundance: .; d_gene: TRBD1; j_gene: TRBJ2-5; CDR3aa: CASSEMDRAKSQETQYF; CDR3nt: TGTGCCAGCAGCGAAATGGACAGGGCGAAATCCCAAGAGACCCAGTACTTC
v_gene: TRBV5-6; abundance: .; d_gene: TRBD1; j_gene: TRBJ2-7; CDR3aa: CASSLQTGVRHEQYF; CDR3nt: TGTGCCAGCAGCCTACAAACAGGGGTCCGCCACGAGCAGTACTTC
v_gene: TRBV5-1; abundance: .; d_gene: TRBD1; j_gene: TRBJ1-2; CDR3aa: CASSLDPGQGGGYTF; CDR3nt: TGCGCCAGCAGCTTGGATCCGGGACAGGGTGGTGGCTACACCTTC
v_gene: TRBV5-1; abundance: few; d_gene: .; j_gene: TRBJ1-1; CDR3aa: CASSGEGNTEAFF; CDR3nt: TGCGCCAGCAGCGGGGAGGGGAACACTGAAGCTTTCTTT
v_gene: TRBV5-5; abundance: .; d_gene: TRBD1; j_gene: TRBJ1-5; CDR3aa: CASSPTGFPHQPQHF; CDR3nt: TGTGCCAGCAGCCCGACAGGGTTTCCTCATCAGCCCCAGCATTTT
v_gene: TRBV5-6; abundance: few; d_gene: .; j_gene: TRBJ1-6; CDR3aa: CASSRDLGQNSPLHF; CDR3nt: TGTGCCAGCAGCCGGGATTTGGGACAAAATTCACCCCTCCACTTT
v_gene: TRBV4-3; abundance: few; d_gene: TRBD2; j_gene: TRBJ2-1; CDR3aa: CASSQEWGGHNEQFF; CDR3nt: TGCGCCAGCAGCCAAGAATGGGGGGGACACAATGAGCAGTTCTTC
v_gene: TRBV18; abundance: .; d_gene: .; j_gene: TRBJ1-6; CDR3aa: CASSPTGQNSPLHF; CDR3nt: TGTGCCAGCTCACCGACAGGACAGAATTCACCCCTCCACTTT
v_gene: TRBV9; abundance: .; d_gene: .; j_gene: TRBJ1-4; CDR3aa: CASSVEGSGEKLFF; CDR3nt: TGTGCCAGCAGCGTAGAGGGGTCTGGTGAAAAACTGTTTTTT
v_gene: TRBV11-3; abundance: .; d_gene: .; j_gene: TRBJ2-2; CDR3aa: CASSLDRGNTGELFF; CDR3nt: TGTGCCAGCAGCTTAGATCGAGGGAACACCGGGGAGCTGTTTTTT
v_gene: TRBV7-6; abundance: few; d_gene: TRBD1; j_gene: TRBJ1-1; CDR3aa: CASSRQGENTEAFF; CDR3nt: TGTGCCAGCAGCCGACAGGGGGAGAACACTGAAGCTTTCTTT
v_gene: TRBV30; abundance: .; d_gene: .; j_gene: TRBJ1-2; CDR3aa: CAGERGSSNYGYTF; CDR3nt: TGTGCCGGGGAGCGTGGGTCTTCTAACTATGGCTACACCTTC
v_gene: TRBV7-2; abundance: .; d_gene: .; j_gene: TRBJ1-6; CDR3aa: CASSSPGGSNSPLHF; CDR3nt: TGTGCCAGCAGCTCCCCGGGGGGAAGTAATTCACCCCTCCACTTT
v_gene: TRBV11-3; abundance: .; d_gene: TRBD1; j_gene: TRBJ2-2; CDR3aa: CASSSGQEAVTGELFF; CDR3nt: TGTGCCAGCAGCTCGGGACAGGAAGCAGTCACCGGGGAGCTGTTTTTT
v_gene: TRBV15; abundance: .; d_gene: TRBD1; j_gene: TRBJ1-5; CDR3aa: CATSRDYGQGRLSNQPQHF; CDR3nt: TGTGCCACCAGCAGAGATTATGGACAGGGGCGATTGAGCAATCAGCCCCAGCATTTT
v_gene: TRBV6-1; abundance: few; d_gene: .; j_gene: TRBJ2-7; CDR3aa: CASSPRYEQYF; CDR3nt: TGTGCCAGCAGTCCTCGGTACGAGCAGTACTTC
v_gene: TRBV11-2; abundance: .; d_gene: TRBD1; j_gene: TRBJ2-6; CDR3aa: CASSPRTGGGSGANVLTF; CDR3nt: TGTGCCAGCAGCCCCCGGACAGGGGGAGGCTCTGGGGCCAACGTCCTGACTTTC
v_gene: TRBV11-3; abundance: .; d_gene: TRBD2; j_gene: TRBJ2-5; CDR3aa: CASSPPTSGGLQETQYF; CDR3nt: TGTGCCAGCAGCCCCCCTACTAGCGGGGGTTTACAAGAGACCCAGTACTTC
v_gene: TRBV5-1; abundance: .; d_gene: .; j_gene: TRBJ2-3; CDR3aa: CASSLAWTGGRGDTQYF; CDR3nt: TGCGCCAGCAGCTTGGCGTGGACCGGGGGGCGGGGAGATACGCAGTATTTT
v_gene: TRBV6-6; abundance: .; d_gene: .; j_gene: TRBJ2-3; CDR3aa: CASSHTDTQYF; CDR3nt: TGTGCCAGCAGTCACACAGATACGCAGTATTTT
v_gene: TRBV28; abundance: few; d_gene: TRBD1; j_gene: TRBJ1-4; CDR3aa: CASSGQGASGYEKLFF; CDR3nt: TGTGCCAGCAGTGGTCAGGGGGCGAGCGGGTATGAAAAACTGTTTTTT
v_gene: TRBV7-9; abundance: .; d_gene: TRBD1; j_gene: TRBJ2-7; CDR3aa: CSSSPRTGSSYEQYF; CDR3nt: TGTTCCAGCAGCCCCAGGACAGGGAGCTCCTACGAGCAGTACTTC
v_gene: TRBV25-1; abundance: .; d_gene: TRBD1; j_gene: TRBJ2-5; CDR3aa: CASSSTGGAEETQYF; CDR3nt: TGTGCCAGCAGCTCCACAGGGGGCGCTGAGGAGACCCAGTACTTC